A few counts support the clone carrying this TCR beta chain. Its target is not known. The sample comes from a study of human T cells and chemical hapten exposure. Study results and caveats: Expanded TCRs formed significantly more large CDR3 similarity clusters than controls. With DPC sensitization, TCRs exceeding 1 in 1000 frequency showed no change.

CDR1 is SQVTM and CDR2 is ANQGSEA in the germline V gene. The CDR3 is 13 amino acids. Trimming removed 0 bases from V and 5 bases from J, with 10 bases in between. This sample's time point: patch test 1, 2 weeks after DPC sensitization. Noted treatment: therapeutic diphenylcyclopropenone sensitization with weekly scalp DPC. Suited to DPC and affected by alopecia, the donors ranged from 18 to 70 years old. RNA extraction used unfractionated whole blood as the source of total RNA. Via MiXCR, TCRdb re-called the RACE reads, giving one row per CDR3 protein. The sample carries approximately 82,000 distinct CDR3 sequences, 10% to 13% recorded once.

The material sequenced was whole blood, taken in connection with sensitization to the hapten diphenylcyclopropenone (DPC). This TCR came from a man aged 40-49 years with alopecia areata. Some clones in this sample may be carry-over from other donors' samples. The chain is built from TRBV29-1 and TRBJ1-2; D uncertain. The CDR3 sequence: CSVEDRSGYGYTF. In DNA form, the CDR3 reads TGCAGCGTTGAAGATCGTTCAGGATATGGCTACACCTTC.